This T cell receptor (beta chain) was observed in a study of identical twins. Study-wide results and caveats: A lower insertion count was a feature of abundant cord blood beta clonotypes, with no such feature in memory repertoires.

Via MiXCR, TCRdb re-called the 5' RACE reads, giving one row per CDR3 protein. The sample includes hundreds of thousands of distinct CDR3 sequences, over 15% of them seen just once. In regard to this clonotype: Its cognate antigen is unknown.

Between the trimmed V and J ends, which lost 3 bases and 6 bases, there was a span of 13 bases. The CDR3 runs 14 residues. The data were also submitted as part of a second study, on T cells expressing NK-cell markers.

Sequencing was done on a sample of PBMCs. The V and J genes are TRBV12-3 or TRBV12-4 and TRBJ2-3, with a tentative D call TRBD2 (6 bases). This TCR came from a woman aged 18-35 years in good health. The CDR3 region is CASSFERARDTQYF. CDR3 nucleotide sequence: TGTGCCAGCAGTTTCGAGCGGGCCAGGGATACGCAGTATTTT.